This T cell receptor (beta chain) originates from a study of T cell responses to AZD1222 COVID-19 vaccine. Measured with immunoSEQ multiplex PCR; TCRdb has only the in-frame clones, and not every one. The sample has about 120,000 clones, roughly 87% seen once. Concerning this clone: Its antigen is unidentified.

Study-level results: Spike-wide vaccine-associated CD4 TCRs dominated at 160-218 and 743-854. In all cases, repertoires were sampled only after the peak T cell response. Nearly half of unique spike-specific TCRs reportedly avoided B.1.351 and B.1.1.7 mutated regions. Donors skewed white British and female; clonal diversity was possibly underestimated.

Trimming took off 3 bases at V and 4 bases at J, with 11 bases between the two ends. The CDR3 has 13 amino acids. The germline gives CDR1 SGHRS, CDR2 YFSETQ. This sequence joins TRBV5-1 and TRBJ2-7; D is possibly TRBD1 (5 bases). The starting material was peripheral blood, obtained on day 0 of AZD1222 vaccination. This TCR was sampled from an adult in good health. The CDR3 spells CASSSAYRYEQYF. In DNA, the CDR3 is TGCGCCAGCAGCTCCGCGTACAGGTACGAGCAGTACTTC.